This TCR beta chain appears in the sequencing data of a study of identifying expanded T cells in peripheral blood. General observations from the study: Differentially abundant clones: roughly 1.2 between replicates, 15 to 17 at 2 to 3 weeks, 19 to 20 at four. Variance in clone template counts between approximately 2-week samples significantly increased with total template count across all healthy donors.

Germline V lookup: CDR1 LNHDA, CDR2 SQIVND (reference sequence). V shed 3 bases, J shed 4 bases, and the junction held 2 bases outside the gene matches. The CDR3 has 14 residues. On this clone itself: Its antigen is unidentified.

Collection occurred without any documented infections or immune events in donors. Using immunoSEQ multiplex PCR, the repertoire was profiled, and TCRdb retains in-frame clones only, with some absent. The sample contains 65,000 to 95,000 clones, 84% of which appear only once. Input material: blood. The V call is TRBV19, the J call TRBJ1-4, with 7 nucleotides matching TRBD1. This TCR was recovered from a person between 18 and 75 years old in good health. CDR3 nucleotide sequence: TGTGCCAGTAGTATCCAGGGGGGTAATGAAAAACTGTTTTTT. It translates to CASSIQGGNEKLFF. Full variable domain (outside the CDR3, taken from reference TRBV19 and TRBJ1-4): DGGITQSPKYLFRKEGQNVTLSCEQNLNHDAMYWYRQDPGQGLRLIYYSQIVNDFQKGDIAEGYSVSREKKESFPLTVTSAQKNPTAFYLCASSIQGGNEKLFFGSGTQLSVL.